Sequencing of this T cell receptor (beta chain) was carried out in a study of radiation and T cells in renal cell carcinoma. Germline CDR1 and CDR2: SGHDN and FVKESK. Trimming took 0 bases from V and 3 from J, leaving 9 bases between them. This CDR3 comprises 14 residues. Sample treatment: treatment-naive control, cytoreductive nephrectomy. This table comes from immunoSEQ multiplex PCR, and its TCRdb copy is limited to in-frame clones, with some not included. This table has 20,000 or so clones, 45% to 70% appearing once. The chain couples TRBV14 to TRBJ2-7, with unresolved D. Here the sequenced sample was tumor tissue, taken from a patient whose treatment was nephrectomy without radiotherapy. The source is a human donor with renal cell carcinoma. DNA of the CDR3: TGTGCCAGCAGCCAAGATCGCGGTGTCTACGAGCAGTACTTC. Its translation: CASSQDRGVYEQYF.